This T cell receptor (beta chain) was profiled in a study of cytomegalovirus exposure and HLA in healthy donors. On the study more broadly: T cells numbering 150 million to 200 million yielded approximately 100 million unique TCR beta sequences in an earlier analysis. The study's findings and limits: V- and J-gene trimming of TCR beta was linked (in a later analysis) to a missense DCLRE1C variant.

Researchers ran the PCR with 60 Vbeta and 13 Jbeta primers. Data came from immunoSEQ multiplex PCR; TCRdb stores just in-frame clones and leaves some out. Of roughly 190,000 clones listed, around 77% are singletons. Germline V CDR1 and CDR2: SGHTA, FQGNSA. V gave up 4 bases and J gave up 0 bases, with 7 bases separating them. The CDR3 spans 13 residues. Remarks on this clone: Its target is unknown.

This receptor was identified in a woman younger than 30 in good health and CMV-seronegative. The chain couples TRBV7-2 to TRBJ2-7; D is unclear. Sequencing used PBMCs. The CDR3 is CASSSYFSYEQYF. CDR3 in DNA: TGTGCCAGCAGCTCCTACTTCTCCTACGAGCAGTACTTC.